One sample yielded the 3 T cell receptor beta chains listed below, sequenced in a study of blood T cells in healthy people across ages. A second PCR, run for roughly 6 to 11 cycles, used a sample-barcoded 5' primer plus a J-beta primer mix. TCRdb called the 5' RACE reads again in MiXCR, with one record for every CDR3 protein. Among 750,000 to 1,000,000 distinct CDR3 sequences listed, 25% to 35% were seen once. These same records also appear under a second study, on T cells of mothers and their children.

Specimen: blood. These receptors were obtained from a woman aged 40 to 49 in good health.

This clonotype was detected many times. This sequence joins TRBV7-9 and TRBJ2-7; 9 bases fit TRBD1. Germline CDR1 SEHNR, CDR2 FQNEAQ (reference sequence). CDR3 length equals 14 residues. With V trimmed by 5 bases and J by 4 bases, 6 bases remained unmatched. CDR3 protein: CASSTGQGTYEQYF. In DNA, the CDR3 is TGTGCCAGCAGCACCGGACAGGGGACGTACGAGCAGTACTTC.

In DNA form, the CDR3 reads TGTGCCAGCAGCTCCCCGGGGGGAGGAGAAGGCTACACCTTC. The encoded protein is CASSSPGGGEGYTF. This sequence joins TRBV7-9 and TRBJ1-2; D perhaps matches TRBD1 (5 bases). V was clipped by 4 bases and J by 8 bases, with 17 bases between them. This CDR3 region has 14 residues. Germline V gene sequence: CDR1 SEHNR, CDR2 FQNEAQ (reference sequence). Full variable domain (missing parts from reference TRBV7-9 and TRBJ1-2): DTGVSQNPRHKITKRGQNVTFRCDPISEHNRLYWYRQTLGQGPEFLTYFQNEAQLEKSRLLSDRFSAERPKGSFSTLEIQRTEQGDSAMYLCASSSPGGGEGYTFGSGTRLTVV.

The chain couples TRBV28 to TRBJ1-5, with 9 bases aligning to TRBD1. V was pared by 5 bases and J by 0 bases, with 14 bases of the junction left unmatched. CDR1 and CDR2 from the germline V gene are MDHEN and SYDVKM. The CDR3 length is 19 residues. The CDR3 bases are TGTGCCAGCAGTCCGTCCCGGACAGGGGAGGATAATAGCAATCAGCCCCAGCATTTT. This codes for CASSPSRTGEDNSNQPQHF.